The TCR beta chain under discussion was sequenced for a study of T cell repertoires in cytomegalovirus infection. MiXCR, run by TCRdb on the reads, gives a single entry per CDR3 protein. The sample lists about 260,000 distinct CDR3 sequences, approximately 10% occurring once. From germline, CDR1 is SGHTA and CDR2 FQGNSA. This CDR3 spans 15 amino acids. The junction had 5 bases not matched to a gene; V was cut back by 2 bases and J by 3 bases. In its sample, this clonotype was seen many times. The receptor was derived from a human donor in good health (CMV status not recorded). Some clones in this sample may be carry-over from other donors' samples. Sequenced: PBMCs. The chain employs TRBV7-2 and TRBJ2-7; 9 nucleotides agree with TRBD2. This chain's CDR3 is CASSLRRLADYEQYF. The CDR3, as DNA: TGTGCCAGCAGCTTAAGGCGACTAGCGGACTACGAGCAGTACTTC.